Below, 18 T cell receptor beta chains from the same sample are listed, as sequenced in a study of blood T cell repertoires in COVID-19. The data were produced by immunoSEQ multiplex PCR, yet TCRdb's version contains in-frame clones alone and is incomplete. The repertoire holds fewer than 120,000 clones, with around 80% as singletons. The sequencing input was peripheral blood. The receptors were sampled from a woman of 80 years or more with acute or convalescent COVID-19.

The CDR3 nucleotides are TGTGCCAGCAAATCTAGCGTGGCGGGGGTGAACACAGATACGCAGTATTTT. It encodes CASKSSVAGVNTDTQYF. V usage is TRBV2 and J usage is TRBJ2-3; the match to TRBD2 covers 7 bases. The CDR3 runs 17 residues. Germline CDR1 and CDR2: SNHLY and FYNNEI. After removal of 7 bases from V and 2 bases from J, the junction contained 15 bases not matched to a gene.

The chain couples TRBV4-2 to TRBJ2-7, with D possibly being TRBD1 (5 bases). The CDR3 runs to 15 residues. Germline loops: CDR1 LGHNA, CDR2 YNFKEQ. Trimming pared 3 bases from V and 0 bases from J, leaving 12 bases between. The CDR3 DNA reads TGTGCCAGCAGCCACGACAGTCTAAGCTCCTACGAGCAGTACTTC. This encodes CASSHDSLSSYEQYF.

The chain recombines TRBV24-1 with TRBJ2-5; TRBD2 might be the D (5 bases). The germline gives CDR1 KGHDR, CDR2 SFDVKD. Trimming removed 9 bases from V and 2 bases from J, with 12 bases in between. CDR3 length equals 13 residues. In DNA, the CDR3 is TGTGCCACCGCTAGCCCGGGACAAGAGACCCAGTACTTC. This codes for CATASPGQETQYF.

The CDR3 region is CSVAIVSTDTQYF. In nucleotides, the CDR3 is TGCAGCGTCGCAATAGTAAGCACAGATACGCAGTATTTT. This chain links TRBV29-1 with TRBJ2-3; no firm D call. Trimming removed 6 bases at V and 0 bases at J, with 10 bases between. This CDR3 spans 13 amino acids. Per the germline V gene, CDR1 is SQVTM and CDR2 is ANQGSEA.

The chain couples TRBV6-2 or TRBV6-3 to TRBJ2-7; 10 nucleotides align to TRBD2. The V gene's germline CDR1 is MNHEY and CDR2 SVGEGT. This CDR3 comprises 17 residues. V was clipped by 5 bases and J by 0 bases; unmatched bases: 10. For the CDR3, the DNA is TGTGCCAGCAGTAGGGCTAGCGGGAGCGGAAGCTCCTACGAGCAGTACTTC. As protein: CASSRASGSGSSYEQYF.

This clone showed up just once. Here the CDR3 reads CASSQAQSLPYEQYF. The DNA of the CDR3 is TGCGCCAGCAGCCAAGCCCAGTCCCTTCCCTACGAGCAGTACTTC. The V call is TRBV4-1, the J call TRBJ2-7; D unclear. The CDR3 has 15 residues. The germline CDR1 and CDR2 sequences are MGHRA and YSYEKL. With 1 base removed from V and 2 bases from J, the gap between germline ends came to 12 bases.

The chain is built from TRBV10-3 and TRBJ2-4, with TRBD2 matching over 9 bases. Germline V gives CDR1 ENHRY, CDR2 SYGVKD. J was trimmed by 3 bases and V by 6 bases; bases with no gene match: 6. The CDR3 has 15 amino acids. The CDR3 loop is CAISGTSLNKNIQYF. CDR3 DNA sequence: TGTGCCATCAGCGGGACTAGCCTGAACAAAAACATTCAGTACTTC.

This clone was counted between two and nine times. The chain recombines TRBV4-1 with TRBJ2-7; TRBD1 agrees at 7 bases. Germline V CDR1 and CDR2: MGHRA, YSYEKL. The CDR3 is 16 amino acids. The trim removed 0 bases at V and 2 bases at J, leaving 7 bases unmatched. This chain's CDR3 is CASSQDSITGAYEQYF. The CDR3 DNA follows: TGCGCCAGCAGCCAAGATAGTATTACAGGGGCCTACGAGCAGTACTTC.

This chain links TRBV29-1 with TRBJ1-2; TRBD1 aligns across 7 bases. The CDR3 has 12 residues. V gave up 7 bases and J gave up 3 bases; unmatched junction bases: 5. Germline-derived CDR1 and CDR2 are SQVTM and ANQGSEA. CDR3 sequence reads: CSADRVDYGYTF. CDR3 in DNA: TGCAGCGCAGACAGGGTTGACTATGGCTACACCTTC.

J is TRBJ2-1 and V is TRBV11-2; 9 positions match TRBD2. The CDR3 consists of 14 residues. Germline CDR1 is SGHAT and CDR2 is FQNNGV. Germline trimming cut 2 bases from V and 7 bases from J; bases unmatched to any gene: 3. This CDR3 reads CASSLSGGLNEQFF. DNA for the CDR3: TGTGCCAGCAGCTTAAGCGGGGGGCTAAATGAGCAGTTCTTC.

This chain connects TRBV7-9 to TRBJ2-7, with 7 positions matching TRBD1. V dropped 2 bases and J dropped 6; count of bases not matched to a gene: 10. This CDR3 has 15 amino acids. Germline values: CDR1 SEHNR, CDR2 FQNEAQ (reference sequence). In DNA, the CDR3 is TGTGCCAGCAGCTTACCTGGCGACAGGGTAGGCGAGCAGTACTTC. Protein: CASSLPGDRVGEQYF. Together with reference TRBV7-9 and TRBJ2-7, the CDR3 gives the full variable domain: DTGVSQNPRHKITKRGQNVTFRCDPISEHNRLYWYRQTLGQGPEFLTYFQNEAQLEKSRLLSDRFSAERPKGSFSTLEIQRTEQGDSAMYLCASSLPGDRVGEQYFGPGTRLTVT.

V and J are TRBV19 and TRBJ2-2; D remains unclear. Germline V gene data show CDR1 as LNHDA and CDR2 as SQIVND (reference sequence). CDR3 length: 13 amino acids. Trimming shortened V by 2 bases and J by 3 bases, and 4 bases separated the two germline ends. The CDR3 reads CASSIPYTGELFF. For the CDR3, the DNA is TGTGCCAGTAGTATACCCTACACCGGGGAGCTGTTTTTT.

This clone came up once. The V and J genes are TRBV6-5 and TRBJ2-5; 10 nucleotides align to TRBD2. The CDR3 runs 16 residues. Germline CDR1 reads MNHEY; CDR2 reads SVGAGI. After removal of 0 bases from V and 2 bases from J, the junction contained 3 bases not matched to a gene. The CDR3 is CASSYSKTSGQETQYF. The CDR3 DNA sequence: TGTGCCAGCAGTTACTCGAAGACTAGCGGGCAAGAGACCCAGTACTTC.

In its sample, this clone was seen a few times. The gene calls are TRBV15 and TRBJ2-7; 7 nucleotides match TRBD1. This CDR3 region has 14 residues. CDR1 is LNHNV, CDR2 YYDKDF, per germline (reference sequence). J gave up 6 bases and V 0 bases, and 5 bases lay outside the gene matches. CDR3 sequence: CATSRERGQVEQYF. Written as DNA, the CDR3 is TGTGCCACCAGCAGAGAAAGGGGGCAGGTCGAGCAGTACTTC.

The rearrangement joins TRBV9 to TRBJ2-1; 12 nucleotides align to TRBD2. CDR1 SGDLS and CDR2 YYNGEE come from the germline V gene. The CDR3 runs to 17 residues. The V segment lost 0 bases and the J segment 4 bases; nucleotides outside the gene matches: 5. CDR3 in amino acids: CASSVGLAGGHYNEQFF. CDR3 DNA sequence: TGTGCCAGCAGCGTAGGGCTAGCGGGGGGGCATTACAATGAGCAGTTCTTC.

This clone was detected a few times. V gene TRBV18 combines with J gene TRBJ2-1; D not resolved. Germline V lookup: CDR1 KGHSH, CDR2 LQKENI. V lost 3 bases and J lost 2, with 5 bases in between. The length of the CDR3 is 13 residues. The CDR3 bases are TGTGCCAGCTCACCGTCTCCCTACAATGAGCAGTTCTTC. This codes for CASSPSPYNEQFF.

The chain uses TRBV4-1 and TRBJ2-1; 7 nucleotides match TRBD2. Germline V gene lookup returns CDR1 MGHRA and CDR2 YSYEKL. The CDR3 runs 15 residues. Unmatched junction bases numbered 12, after V lost 4 bases and J lost 9 bases. In DNA form, the CDR3 reads TGCGCCAGCAGCCTCGAAGGGAGCGGGAAGACTGAGCAGTTCTTC. Its protein is CASSLEGSGKTEQFF.

This clone was observed a single time. This chain links TRBV28 with TRBJ1-3; 8 bases are shared with TRBD1. Germline trimming cut 5 bases from V and 1 base from J; bases unmatched to any gene: 4. Germline-derived CDR1 and CDR2 are MDHEN and SYDVKM. The CDR3 length is 15 residues. In DNA, the CDR3 is TGTGCCAGCAGTAGACAGGGGATTTCTGGAAACACCATATATTTT. The encoded protein is CASSRQGISGNTIYF.